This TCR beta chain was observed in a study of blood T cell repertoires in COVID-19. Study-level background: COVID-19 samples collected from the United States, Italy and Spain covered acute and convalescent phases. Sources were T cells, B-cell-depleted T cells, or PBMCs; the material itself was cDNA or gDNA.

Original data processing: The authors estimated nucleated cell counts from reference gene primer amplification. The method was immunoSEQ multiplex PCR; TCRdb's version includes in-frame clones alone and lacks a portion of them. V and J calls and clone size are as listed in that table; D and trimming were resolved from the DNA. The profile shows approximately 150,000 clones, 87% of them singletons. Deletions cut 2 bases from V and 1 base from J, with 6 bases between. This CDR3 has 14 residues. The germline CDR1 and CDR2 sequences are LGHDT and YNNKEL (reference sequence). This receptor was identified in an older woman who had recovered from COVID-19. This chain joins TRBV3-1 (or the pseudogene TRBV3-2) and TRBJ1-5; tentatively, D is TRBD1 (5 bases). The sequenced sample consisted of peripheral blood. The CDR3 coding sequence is TGTGCCAGCAGCCAACAGGGAAGCAATCAGCCCCAGCATTTT. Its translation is CASSQQGSNQPQHF.